This entry lists 27 T cell receptor beta chains sequenced from one sample in a study of technical replicates of blood from a handful of donors. Here immunoSEQ multiplex PCR was the method, and the copy in TCRdb shows in-frame clones only, minus some. The sample carries 100,000 or so clones, 95% recorded once. The sequenced material came from T cells isolated from PBMCs. These receptors came from a human donor in good health.

The V call is TRBV18, the J call TRBJ2-3; the D gene is possibly TRBD2 (6 bases). This CDR3 region has 15 residues. Germline lookup yields CDR1 KGHSH and CDR2 LQKENI. The ends were cut back, 3 bases at V and 2 bases at J, with 12 bases in the middle. CDR3 region: CASSPGGLSTDTQYF. The CDR3 DNA is TGTGCCAGCTCACCGGGAGGACTTTCCACAGATACGCAGTATTTT.

The gene calls are TRBV12-1 and TRBJ2-1; the table calls TRBD1, which could not be checked here. TRBV12-1 counts as a pseudogene. This CDR3 comprises 15 residues. CDR3: CASSFRTDRNDEQFF. CDR3 nucleotide sequence: TGTGCCAGCAGCTTTCGGACAGACCGTAACGATGAGCAGTTCTTC.

The V gene is TRBV19, the J gene TRBJ1-1; D gene unclear. The CDR3 is 11 residues long. V was shortened by 7 bases and J by 6 bases, with 9 bases between the two germline ends. CDR1 LNHDA and CDR2 SQIVND come from the germline V gene (reference sequence). CDR3 region: CASNGRAEAFF. Here the CDR3 DNA reads TGTGCCAGTAATGGGAGGGCTGAAGCTTTCTTT. Combining the CDR3 with reference TRBV19 and TRBJ1-1 gives the whole variable domain DGGITQSPKYLFRKEGQNVTLSCEQNLNHDAMYWYRQDPGQGLRLIYYSQIVNDFQKGDIAEGYSVSREKKESFPLTVTSAQKNPTAFYLCASNGRAEAFFGQGTRLTVV.

The CDR3 region has the DNA TGCAGTGCTACAGGTGGCTACACCTTC. It yields the protein CSATGGYTF. The chain is built from TRBV20-1 and TRBJ1-2; no definite D call. The CDR3 length is 9 residues. Germline V gene lookup returns CDR1 DFQATT and CDR2 SNEGSKA (reference sequence). Trimming removed 4 bases from V and 7 bases from J, with 4 bases in between.

This clone was detected once. The chain joins TRBV5-1 to TRBJ1-3; a weak D match, TRBD1 (5 bases). Trimming took off 0 bases at V and 3 bases at J, with 13 bases between the two ends. The CDR3 totals 16 residues. Germline V gene lookup returns CDR1 SGHRS and CDR2 YFSETQ. CDR3 nucleotides: TGCGCCAGCAGCTTGGCTGGGGCAGGGTATGGAAACACCATATATTTT. Protein product: CASSLAGAGYGNTIYF.

V and J are TRBV19 and TRBJ2-5; D possibly corresponds to TRBD1 (5 bases). V was trimmed by 5 bases and J by 2 bases, leaving 9 bases between them. Germline V CDR1 and CDR2: LNHDA, SQIVND (reference sequence). The CDR3 consists of 13 residues. In DNA form, the CDR3 reads TGTGCCAGTAGTCGTACAGGACAAGAGACCCAGTACTTC. Its protein product is CASSRTGQETQYF.

This chain uses TRBV6-6 with TRBJ2-1; the D is unclear. The CDR3 consists of 12 residues. Trimming stripped 0 bases from V and 9 bases from J, with 6 bases between. CDR1 is MNHNY, CDR2 SVGAGI, per germline (reference sequence). The CDR3 coding sequence is TGTGCCAGCAGTTACTCGACGGGTGAGCAGTTCTTC. Translating it yields CASSYSTGEQFF.

The chain is built from TRBV5-1 and TRBJ1-2, with TRBD1 matching 8 bases. J gave up 7 bases and V 4 bases, and 18 bases lay outside the gene matches. Germline-derived CDR1 and CDR2 are SGHRS and YFSETQ. The CDR3 is 17 residues long. The CDR3 is CASSGGTGGLVHSGYTF. The CDR3 nucleotides read TGCGCCAGCAGCGGTGGGACAGGCGGCTTGGTACATAGTGGCTACACCTTC.

The chain uses TRBV10-2 and TRBJ1-1; 7 bases align to TRBD1. J was trimmed by 0 bases and V by 6 bases; bases with no gene match: 1. The CDR3 covers 13 residues. Germline V CDR1 and CDR2: WSHSY, SAAADI. The CDR3 spells CASRQGLNTEAFF. The CDR3 nucleotides read TGCGCCAGCAGACAGGGGTTGAACACTGAAGCTTTCTTT.

The V call is TRBV21-1, the J call TRBJ1-6; TRBD1, as called in the table, went unchecked against the DNA. TRBV21-1 is termed a pseudogene. CDR3 size: 18 residues. The CDR3 DNA follows: TGTGCCAGCAGCACCAGCGGGGACAGGGGATCCTATAATTCACCCCTCCACTTT. Translating it yields CASSTSGDRGSYNSPLHF.

The chain uses TRBV9 and TRBJ2-6, with D uncertain. This CDR3 is 13 amino acids long. Germline lookup yields CDR1 SGDLS and CDR2 YYNGEE. Trimming cost V 4 bases and J 4 bases, with 6 bases left between them. The DNA of the CDR3 is TGTGCCAGCAGCCGGTGGGGGGCCAACGTCCTGACTTTC. Its translation is CASSRWGANVLTF.

This clone was observed a single time. The gene calls are TRBV6-5 and TRBJ1-1; D not resolved. The CDR3 extends over 15 amino acids. In germline, CDR1 is MNHEY, CDR2 SVGAGI. V dropped 2 bases and J dropped 5 bases, with 15 bases sitting between them. CDR3 region: CASSYTTLGWTEAFF. CDR3 bases: TGTGCCAGCAGTTACACTACCCTTGGCTGGACTGAAGCTTTCTTT.

This chain connects TRBV2 to TRBJ2-7; 10 positions match TRBD1. With 6 bases clipped from V and 6 bases from J, the junction kept 11 bases outside the gene matches. The CDR3 covers 15 residues. The germline V gene has CDR1 SNHLY and CDR2 FYNNEI. The CDR3 region is CASSETGTGVGEQYF. The CDR3 coding sequence is TGTGCCAGCAGCGAGACCGGGACAGGGGTTGGCGAGCAGTACTTC.

The rearrangement joins TRBV11-2 to TRBJ1-2; 12 bases map to TRBD1. The length of the CDR3 is 16 residues. The V and J ends lost 4 bases and 6 bases, in that order; junction bases with no gene match: 9. Germline CDR1 reads SGHAT; CDR2 reads FQNNGV. The CDR3: CASSSYRDRGLHGYTF. The DNA for the CDR3 is TGTGCCAGCAGCTCCTACCGGGACAGGGGGCTGCATGGCTACACCTTC.

The CDR3 DNA is TGTGCCAGCAGCTTAGGTCAGTATGAGCAGTTCTTC. Its protein is CASSLGQYEQFF. The chain links TRBV7-6 to TRBJ2-1; D remains unclear. CDR3 length: 12 residues. The germline V gene encodes CDR1 SGHVS and CDR2 FNYEAQ. V lost 1 base to trimming and J lost 8 bases, with 6 bases between them.

The chain is built from TRBV5-1 and TRBJ2-7, with D perhaps matching TRBD1 (6 bases). The V gene's germline CDR1 is SGHRS and CDR2 YFSETQ. The CDR3 runs 14 residues. Trimming took 0 bases from V and 5 from J, leaving 12 bases between them. This CDR3 reads CASSLGQGINEQYF. The CDR3 nucleotides are TGCGCCAGCAGCTTGGGGCAGGGGATCAACGAGCAGTACTTC.

The CDR3 DNA sequence: TGTGCCTGGAAAATACAGGGGAACACTGAAGCTTTCTTT. It encodes CAWKIQGNTEAFF. The genes are TRBV30 and TRBJ1-1; a weak D match, TRBD1 (6 bases). The length of the CDR3 is 13 residues. V was pared by 4 bases and J by 1 base, with 10 bases between. The germline CDR1 and CDR2 sequences are GTSNPN and SVGIG (reference sequence).

The gene calls are TRBV18 and TRBJ1-5; TRBD1 aligns across 8 bases. V shed 1 base, J shed 4 bases, and the junction held 0 bases outside the gene matches. Germline V gene sequence: CDR1 KGHSH, CDR2 LQKENI. The CDR3 runs 14 residues. CDR3: CASSPRTGNQPQHF. CDR3 in DNA: TGTGCCAGCTCACCACGGACAGGGAATCAGCCCCAGCATTTT.

The genes are TRBV28 and TRBJ1-3; D is perhaps TRBD1 (5 bases). The CDR3 is 17 residues long. V lost 2 bases and J lost 1, with 15 bases in between. The germline CDR1 and CDR2 sequences are MDHEN and SYDVKM. CDR3 sequence: CASSLAGLSPSGNTIYF. The CDR3 region has the DNA TGTGCCAGCAGTTTAGCGGGACTGTCGCCGTCTGGAAACACCATATATTTT.

The J gene is TRBJ2-3, the V gene TRBV27; D call uncertain. Trimming removed 3 bases from V and 4 bases from J, with 11 bases in between. Germline assignment: CDR1 MNHEY and CDR2 SMNVEV (reference sequence). The CDR3 is 14 residues long. CDR3 coding DNA: TGTGCCAGCAGTTTTTCTCCCTCGGCAGATACGCAGTATTTT. It translates to CASSFSPSADTQYF.

A single count supports this clone. This chain uses TRBV7-9 with TRBJ1-5, with 8 bases lining up with TRBD1. Looked up from germline, CDR1 is SEHNR and CDR2 is FQNEAQ (reference sequence). The CDR3 consists of 15 residues. V lost 5 bases, J lost 3 bases, and 6 bases stayed unmatched. The CDR3 protein is CASSLGQGYNQPQHF. CDR3 coding DNA: TGTGCCAGCAGCCTCGGACAGGGATACAATCAGCCCCAGCATTTT.

This CDR3 reads CASSESRGLGPKSYNEQFF. The CDR3 nucleotides are TGTGCCAGCAGTGAATCACGGGGACTAGGGCCCAAATCCTACAATGAGCAGTTCTTC. The chain couples TRBV6-1 to TRBJ2-1, with 8 bases that match TRBD2. This CDR3 contains 19 residues. Trimming at V came to 2 bases and at J to 1 base, leaving 13 bases not matched to a gene. The V gene's germline CDR1 is MNHNS and CDR2 SASEGT.

This clone was counted a few times. The chain links TRBV6-1 to TRBJ2-7, with no clear D. The germline V gene has CDR1 MNHNS and CDR2 SASEGT. This CDR3 has 15 residues. V lost 6 bases and J 0 bases, leaving 15 bases between the germline ends. Here the CDR3 reads CASSLSSAGSYEQYF. DNA of the CDR3: TGTGCCAGCAGCCTCTCGTCTGCAGGCTCCTACGAGCAGTACTTC.

The chain couples TRBV5-6 to TRBJ1-5; D is ambiguous. V gave up 0 bases and J gave up 0 bases, with 4 bases separating them. From germline, CDR1 is SGHDT and CDR2 YYEEEE. The CDR3 sequence is 14 residues long. The CDR3 is CASSLAVSNQPQHF. DNA for the CDR3: TGTGCCAGCAGCTTGGCGGTTAGCAATCAGCCCCAGCATTTT. The variable domain in full, with the rest retrieved from reference TRBV5-6 and TRBJ1-5, is DAGVTQSPTHLIKTRGQQVTLRCSPKSGHDTVSWYQQALGQGPQFIFQYYEEEERQRGNFPDRFSGHQFPNYSSELNVNALLLGDSALYLCASSLAVSNQPQHFGDGTRLSIL.

The chain uses TRBV7-9 and TRBJ2-7, with D hard to call. Between the trimmed V and J ends, which lost 1 base and 0 bases, there was a span of 7 bases. Germline V CDR1 and CDR2: SEHNR, FQNEAQ (reference sequence). The CDR3 loop spans 14 amino acids. CDR3 DNA sequence: TGTGCCAGCAGCTTAGATCGGTACTCCTACGAGCAGTACTTC. Its translation: CASSLDRYSYEQYF. The full variable domain, its missing parts supplied by reference TRBV7-9 and TRBJ2-7, is DTGVSQNPRHKITKRGQNVTFRCDPISEHNRLYWYRQTLGQGPEFLTYFQNEAQLEKSRLLSDRFSAERPKGSFSTLEIQRTEQGDSAMYLCASSLDRYSYEQYFGPGTRLTVT.

The genes are TRBV10-1 and TRBJ2-2; D possibly corresponds to TRBD1 (5 bases). V lost 6 bases and J 1 base, leaving 6 bases between the germline ends. The CDR3 loop spans 13 amino acids. Germline V gene sequence: CDR1 WNHNN, CDR2 SYGVQD (reference sequence). CDR3 sequence: CASSQGNTGELFF. The CDR3 DNA sequence: TGCGCCAGCAGCCAGGGGAACACCGGGGAGCTGTTTTTT.

This sequence joins TRBV19 and TRBJ1-4, with 7 positions matching TRBD1. Germline V CDR1 and CDR2: LNHDA, SQIVND (reference sequence). The CDR3 loop spans 15 amino acids. Germline trimming cut 3 bases from V and 8 bases from J; bases unmatched to any gene: 9. This CDR3 reads CASSIEGARGEKLFF. The CDR3 DNA sequence: TGTGCCAGTAGTATTGAGGGGGCGCGAGGAGAAAAACTGTTTTTT.